This T cell receptor (beta chain) was observed in a study of CD8 T cells in ankylosing spondylitis. Study-wide findings and caveats: About 8 highly homologous variants made up a TCR beta motif, and this motif appeared characteristic of ankylosing spondylitis blood.

TCRdb recomputed calls from the 5' RACE reads with MiXCR, one row per CDR3 protein. The sample has some 800,000 distinct CDR3 sequences; roughly 12% are singletons. As to this clonotype: Antigen: not known.

Looked up from germline, CDR1 is LGHNA and CDR2 is YSLEER. The CDR3 loop spans 13 amino acids. Trimming stripped 4 bases from V and 6 bases from J, with 12 bases between. This clonotype was obtained from a male donor with ankylosing spondylitis. This sequence joins TRBV4-3 and TRBJ1-1, with D possibly TRBD1 on 5 matching bases. Sequencing was done on a sample of blood, either unsorted or a sorted T cell fraction (not recorded which). CDR3 nucleotide sequence: TGCGCCAGCAGCCCGAAGCAGGGCTCTGAAGCTTTCTTT. Translated, it gives CASSPKQGSEAFF.